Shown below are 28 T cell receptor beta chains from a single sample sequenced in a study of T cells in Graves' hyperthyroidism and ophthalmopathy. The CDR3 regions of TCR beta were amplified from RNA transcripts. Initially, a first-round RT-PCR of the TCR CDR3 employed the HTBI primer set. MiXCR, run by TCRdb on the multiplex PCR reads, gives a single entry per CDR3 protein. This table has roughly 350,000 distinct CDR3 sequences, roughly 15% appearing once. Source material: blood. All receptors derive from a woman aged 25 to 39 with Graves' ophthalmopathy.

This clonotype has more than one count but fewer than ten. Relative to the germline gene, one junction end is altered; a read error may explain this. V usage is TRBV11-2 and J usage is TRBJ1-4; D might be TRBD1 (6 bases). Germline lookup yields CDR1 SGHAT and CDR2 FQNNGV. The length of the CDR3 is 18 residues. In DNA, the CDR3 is TGTGCCAGCAGCAGGCCGGGGCAGGGGTTCGGGATTTTTGAAGAACTGTTTTTT. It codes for CASSRPGQGFGIFEELFF.

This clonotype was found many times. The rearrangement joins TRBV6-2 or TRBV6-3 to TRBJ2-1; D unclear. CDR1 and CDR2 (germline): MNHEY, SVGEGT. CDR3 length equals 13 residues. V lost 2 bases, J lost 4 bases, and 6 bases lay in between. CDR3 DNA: TGTGCCAGCAGTTACGCCATTTACAATGAGCAGTTCTTC. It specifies CASSYAIYNEQFF.

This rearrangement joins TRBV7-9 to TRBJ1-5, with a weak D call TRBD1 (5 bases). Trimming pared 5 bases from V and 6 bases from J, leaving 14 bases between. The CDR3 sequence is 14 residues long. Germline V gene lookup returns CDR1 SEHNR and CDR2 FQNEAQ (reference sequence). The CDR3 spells CASSEGTGGQPQHF. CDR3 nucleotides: TGTGCCAGCAGCGAAGGGACGGGGGGTCAGCCCCAGCATTTT.

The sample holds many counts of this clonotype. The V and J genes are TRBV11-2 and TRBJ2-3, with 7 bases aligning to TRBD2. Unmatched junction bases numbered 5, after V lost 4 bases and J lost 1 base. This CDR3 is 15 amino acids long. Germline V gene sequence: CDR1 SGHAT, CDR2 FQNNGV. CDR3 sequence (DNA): TGTGCCAGCAGCTCACTAGCGCTCGGCACAGATACGCAGTATTTT. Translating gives CASSSLALGTDTQYF.

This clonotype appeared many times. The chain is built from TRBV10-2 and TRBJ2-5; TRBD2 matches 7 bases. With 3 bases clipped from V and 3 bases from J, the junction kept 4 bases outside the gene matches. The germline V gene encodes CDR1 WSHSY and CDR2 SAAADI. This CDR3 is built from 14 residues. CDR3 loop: CASSDGRGEETQYF. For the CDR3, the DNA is TGCGCCAGCAGTGACGGTCGGGGGGAAGAGACCCAGTACTTC.

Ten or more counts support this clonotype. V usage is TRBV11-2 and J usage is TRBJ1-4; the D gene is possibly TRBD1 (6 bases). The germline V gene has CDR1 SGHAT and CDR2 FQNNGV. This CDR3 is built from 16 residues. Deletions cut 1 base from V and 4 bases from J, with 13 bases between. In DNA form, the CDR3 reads TGTGCCAGCAGCTTAGTTGGATACAGGGATAATGAAAAACTGTTTTTT. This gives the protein CASSLVGYRDNEKLFF.

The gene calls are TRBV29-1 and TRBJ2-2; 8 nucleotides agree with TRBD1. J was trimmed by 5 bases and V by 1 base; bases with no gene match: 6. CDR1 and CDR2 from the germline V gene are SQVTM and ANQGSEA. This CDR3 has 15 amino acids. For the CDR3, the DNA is TGCAGCGTTGAAGGAGACAGGGGATCGACCGGGGAGCTGTTTTTT. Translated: CSVEGDRGSTGELFF.

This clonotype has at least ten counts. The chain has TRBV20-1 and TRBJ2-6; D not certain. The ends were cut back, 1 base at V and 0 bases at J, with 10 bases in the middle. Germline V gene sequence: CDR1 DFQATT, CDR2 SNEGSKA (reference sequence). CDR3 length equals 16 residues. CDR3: CSARGMSASGANVLTF. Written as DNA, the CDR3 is TGCAGTGCTAGAGGAATGTCGGCCTCTGGGGCCAACGTCCTGACTTTC.

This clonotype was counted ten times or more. CDR3 loop: CASSYRQSTEAFF. CDR3 bases: TGTGCCAGCAGTTACCGGCAGAGCACTGAAGCTTTCTTT. The V call is TRBV6-5, the J call TRBJ1-1; D is unclear. Trimming removed 2 bases at V and 4 bases at J, with 8 bases between. The CDR3 is made up of 13 amino acids. In germline, CDR1 is MNHEY, CDR2 SVGAGI.

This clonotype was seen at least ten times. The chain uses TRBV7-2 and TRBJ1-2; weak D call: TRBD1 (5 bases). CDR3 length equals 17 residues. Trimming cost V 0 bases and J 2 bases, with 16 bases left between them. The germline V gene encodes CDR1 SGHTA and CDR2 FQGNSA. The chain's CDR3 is CASSLASDRILNYGYTF. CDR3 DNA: TGTGCCAGCAGCTTAGCCAGTGACAGAATTTTAAACTATGGCTACACCTTC.

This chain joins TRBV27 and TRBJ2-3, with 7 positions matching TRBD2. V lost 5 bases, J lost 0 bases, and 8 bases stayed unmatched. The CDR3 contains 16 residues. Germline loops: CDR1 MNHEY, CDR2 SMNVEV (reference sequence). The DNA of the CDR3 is TGTGCCAGCAGTGATCCTCGGGGGGAGAGCACAGATACGCAGTATTTT. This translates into CASSDPRGESTDTQYF.

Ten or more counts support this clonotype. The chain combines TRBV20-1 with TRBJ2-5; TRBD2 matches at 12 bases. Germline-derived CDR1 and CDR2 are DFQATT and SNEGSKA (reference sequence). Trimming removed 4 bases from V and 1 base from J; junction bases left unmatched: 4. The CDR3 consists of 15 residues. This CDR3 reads CSATRTSGAQETQYF. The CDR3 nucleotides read TGCAGTGCTACAAGGACTAGCGGGGCCCAAGAGACCCAGTACTTC.

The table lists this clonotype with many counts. DNA of the CDR3: TGTGCCAGCAGCCAAGATGGGATTAGACTAGCTCGGTCGTCAGATACGCAGTATTTT. Protein: CASSQDGIRLARSSDTQYF. This sequence joins TRBV3-1 and TRBJ2-3; 7 positions match TRBD2. The CDR3 is made up of 19 amino acids. CDR1 LGHDT and CDR2 YNNKEL come from the germline V gene (reference sequence). J lost 4 bases, V lost 0 bases, and 16 bases had no gene match.

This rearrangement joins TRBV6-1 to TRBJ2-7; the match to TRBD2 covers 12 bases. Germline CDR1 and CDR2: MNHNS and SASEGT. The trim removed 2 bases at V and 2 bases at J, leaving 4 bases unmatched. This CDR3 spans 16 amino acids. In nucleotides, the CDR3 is TGTGCCAGCAGTGAACTAGCGGGGGGGGGAACCTACGAGCAGTACTTC. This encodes CASSELAGGGTYEQYF.

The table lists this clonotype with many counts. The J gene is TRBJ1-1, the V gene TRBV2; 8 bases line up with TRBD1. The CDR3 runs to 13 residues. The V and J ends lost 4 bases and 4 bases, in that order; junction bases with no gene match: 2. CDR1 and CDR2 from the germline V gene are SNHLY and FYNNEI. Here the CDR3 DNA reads TGTGCCAGCAGTGGGACAGGGAGCACTGAAGCTTTCTTT. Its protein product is CASSGTGSTEAFF.

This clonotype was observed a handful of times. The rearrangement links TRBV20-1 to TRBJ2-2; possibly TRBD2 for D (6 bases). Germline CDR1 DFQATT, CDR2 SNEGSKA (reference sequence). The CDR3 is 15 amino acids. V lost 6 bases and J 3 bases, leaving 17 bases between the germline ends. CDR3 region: CSAGRGLGDTGELFF. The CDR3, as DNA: TGCAGTGCCGGGCGGGGCCTCGGAGACACCGGGGAGCTGTTTTTT.

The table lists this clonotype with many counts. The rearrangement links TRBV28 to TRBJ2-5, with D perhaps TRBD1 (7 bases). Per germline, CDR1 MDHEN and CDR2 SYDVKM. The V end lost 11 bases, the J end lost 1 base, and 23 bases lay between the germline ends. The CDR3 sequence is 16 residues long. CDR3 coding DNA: TGTGCCGGGGGGCTTTTCTTCCGGGACAGCCAAGAGACCCAGTACTTC. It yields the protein CAGGLFFRDSQETQYF.

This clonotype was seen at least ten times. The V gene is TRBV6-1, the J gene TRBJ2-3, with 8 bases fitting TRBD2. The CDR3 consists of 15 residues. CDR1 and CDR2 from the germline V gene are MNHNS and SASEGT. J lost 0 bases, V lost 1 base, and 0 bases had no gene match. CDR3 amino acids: CASSEGGGSTDTQYF. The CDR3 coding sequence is TGTGCCAGCAGTGAAGGCGGGGGGAGCACAGATACGCAGTATTTT.

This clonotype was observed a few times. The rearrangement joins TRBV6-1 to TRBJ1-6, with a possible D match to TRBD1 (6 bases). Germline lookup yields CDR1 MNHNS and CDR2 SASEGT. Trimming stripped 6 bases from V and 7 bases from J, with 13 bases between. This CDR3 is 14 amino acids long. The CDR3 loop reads CASRGTGFNSPLHF. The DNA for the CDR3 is TGTGCCAGCAGGGGAACAGGGTTCAATTCACCCCTCCACTTT.

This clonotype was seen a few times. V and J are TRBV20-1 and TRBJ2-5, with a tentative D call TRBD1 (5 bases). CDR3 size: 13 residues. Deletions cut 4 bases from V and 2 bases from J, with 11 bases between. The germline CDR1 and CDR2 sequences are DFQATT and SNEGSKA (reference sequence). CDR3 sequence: CSATKTVQETQYF. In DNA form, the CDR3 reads TGCAGTGCTACCAAGACAGTACAAGAGACCCAGTACTTC.

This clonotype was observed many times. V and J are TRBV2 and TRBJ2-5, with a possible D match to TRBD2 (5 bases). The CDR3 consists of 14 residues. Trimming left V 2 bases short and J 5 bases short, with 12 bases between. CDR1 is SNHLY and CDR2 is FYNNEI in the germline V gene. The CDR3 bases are TGTGCCAGCAGTGAAAGGCTAGCCGTTGAGACCCAGTACTTC. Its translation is CASSERLAVETQYF.

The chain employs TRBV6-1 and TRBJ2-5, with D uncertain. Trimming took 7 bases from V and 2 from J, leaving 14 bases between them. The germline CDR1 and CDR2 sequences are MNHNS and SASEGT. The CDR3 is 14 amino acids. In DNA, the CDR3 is TGTGCCAGCACGTCCAGAAGGGATCAAGAGACCCAGTACTTC. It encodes CASTSRRDQETQYF.

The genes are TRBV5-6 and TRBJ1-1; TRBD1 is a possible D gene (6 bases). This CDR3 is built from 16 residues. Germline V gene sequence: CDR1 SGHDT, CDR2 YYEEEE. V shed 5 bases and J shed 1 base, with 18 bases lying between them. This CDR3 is CASSPKGGGRNTEAFF. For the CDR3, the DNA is TGTGCCAGCAGTCCGAAGGGGGGAGGTAGGAACACTGAAGCTTTCTTT.

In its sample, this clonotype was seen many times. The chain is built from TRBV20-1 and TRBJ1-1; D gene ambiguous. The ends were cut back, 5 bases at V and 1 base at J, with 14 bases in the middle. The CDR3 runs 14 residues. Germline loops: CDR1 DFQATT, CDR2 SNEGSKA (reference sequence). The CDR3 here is CSARAPGRNTEAFF. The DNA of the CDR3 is TGCAGTGCTCGGGCTCCGGGGAGGAACACTGAAGCTTTCTTT.

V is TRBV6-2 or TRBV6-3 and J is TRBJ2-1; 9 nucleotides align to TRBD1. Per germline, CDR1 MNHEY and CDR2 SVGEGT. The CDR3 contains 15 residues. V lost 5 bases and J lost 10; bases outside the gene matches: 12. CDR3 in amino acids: CASSDTQGARGEQFF. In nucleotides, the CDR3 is TGTGCCAGCAGTGATACACAGGGGGCGCGGGGAGAGCAGTTCTTC.

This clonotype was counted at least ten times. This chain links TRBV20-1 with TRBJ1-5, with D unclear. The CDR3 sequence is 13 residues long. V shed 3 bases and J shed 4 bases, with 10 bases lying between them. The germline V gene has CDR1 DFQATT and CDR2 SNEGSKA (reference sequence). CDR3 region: CSASPLGNQPQHF. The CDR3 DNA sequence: TGCAGTGCTAGCCCTTTAGGGAATCAGCCCCAGCATTTT.

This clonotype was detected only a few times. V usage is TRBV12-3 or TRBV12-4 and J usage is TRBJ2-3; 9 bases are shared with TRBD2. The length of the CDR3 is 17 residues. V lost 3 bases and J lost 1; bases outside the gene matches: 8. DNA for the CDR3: TGTGCCAGCAGTTTTGAGGCGGGGGGGCAGCGCACAGATACGCAGTATTTT. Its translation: CASSFEAGGQRTDTQYF.

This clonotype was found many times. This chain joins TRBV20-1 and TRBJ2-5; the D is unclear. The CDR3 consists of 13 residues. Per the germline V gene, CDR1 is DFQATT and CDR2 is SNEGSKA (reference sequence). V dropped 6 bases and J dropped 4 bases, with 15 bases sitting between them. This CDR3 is CSAALVRGETQYF. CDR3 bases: TGCAGTGCCGCTCTAGTCCGAGGAGAGACCCAGTACTTC.